These 22 T cell receptor beta chains came from one sample sequenced in a study of neurological immune-mediated disorders. TCRdb fed the 5' RACE reads into MiXCR, producing one record per CDR3 protein. Here the sample spans 45,000 or so distinct CDR3 sequences, more than 5% being singletons. The sequenced sample consisted of CD4+ T cells from blood. The receptors come from a woman aged 40 to 49 in good health.

This clonotype was recorded at least ten times. The V and J genes are TRBV7-2 and TRBJ2-7; TRBD1 matches at 7 bases. Germline CDR1 SGHTA, CDR2 FQGNSA. The CDR3 contains 15 residues. The ends lost 3 bases at V and 4 bases at J; junction bases unmatched: 9. CDR3 residues: CASSFDSTGAYEQYF. The CDR3 DNA is TGTGCCAGCAGCTTCGATAGCACAGGGGCTTACGAGCAGTACTTC.

This clonotype was detected many times. The rearrangement joins TRBV7-6 to TRBJ2-3; D is perhaps TRBD2 (5 bases). CDR1 is SGHVS and CDR2 is FNYEAQ in the germline V gene. The CDR3 is made up of 14 amino acids. The germline V and J ends were trimmed by 1 base and 6 bases, with 11 bases remaining between them. CDR3 nucleotide sequence: TGTGCCAGCAGCTTAGGGACTCCGCGGGATACGCAGTATTTT. Translated: CASSLGTPRDTQYF.

V gene TRBV5-1 combines with J gene TRBJ1-3; no clear D. Trimming stripped 0 bases from V and 0 bases from J, with 10 bases between. The CDR3 is 16 amino acids. The V gene's germline CDR1 is SGHRS and CDR2 YFSETQ. Here the CDR3 reads CASSLGRDYSGNTIYF. DNA of the CDR3: TGCGCCAGCAGCTTGGGCCGTGACTACTCTGGAAACACCATATATTTT.

Ten or more counts support this clonotype. The chain recombines TRBV7-3 with TRBJ1-1, with a possible D match to TRBD1 (6 bases). The CDR3 length is 13 residues. CDR1 SGHTA and CDR2 FQGTGA come from the germline V gene. Trimming cost V 5 bases and J 3 bases, with 10 bases left between them. CDR3 loop: CASSTRTDTEAFF. CDR3 coding DNA: TGTGCCAGCAGCACCCGGACAGACACTGAAGCTTTCTTT.

This clonotype showed up many times. The gene calls are TRBV6-6 and TRBJ1-6; D might be TRBD1 (6 bases). V lost 4 bases and J lost 5, with 12 bases in between. This CDR3 contains 15 residues. CDR1 and CDR2 from the germline V gene are MNHNY and SVGAGI (reference sequence). CDR3 in DNA: TGTGCCAGCAGTTTGCGGGGACAAGATAATTCACCCCTCCACTTT. Amino acids: CASSLRGQDNSPLHF.

This clonotype was detected many times. The chain employs TRBV14 and TRBJ2-5, with TRBD2 matching over 13 bases. Germline V gene lookup returns CDR1 SGHDN and CDR2 FVKESK. CDR3 length: 18 amino acids. With V trimmed by 1 base and J by 4 bases, 9 bases remained unmatched. CDR3 protein: CASSQGWTSGSLGETQYF. DNA of the CDR3: TGTGCCAGCAGCCAAGGTTGGACTAGCGGGAGCTTGGGAGAGACCCAGTACTTC.

The table lists this clonotype with many counts. The rearrangement joins TRBV20-1 to TRBJ2-5; 10 bases line up with TRBD1. J gave up 3 bases and V 6 bases, and 4 bases lay outside the gene matches. This CDR3 is built from 13 residues. Per the germline V gene, CDR1 is DFQATT and CDR2 is SNEGSKA (reference sequence). In DNA form, the CDR3 reads TGCAGTGCCCTGGACAGGGGGGAAGAGACCCAGTACTTC. The encoded protein is CSALDRGEETQYF.

There are many counts of this clonotype. The chain is built from TRBV6-5 and TRBJ2-2; 8 bases align to TRBD2. CDR3 length: 17 amino acids. V was pared by 3 bases and J by 9 bases, with 15 bases of the junction left unmatched. Germline V lookup: CDR1 MNHEY, CDR2 SVGAGI. The CDR3 DNA follows: TGTGCCAGCAGTTATGTCCCGAGGGCGGGAGGCGGGAGGGAGCTGTTTTTT. Amino acids: CASSYVPRAGGGRELFF.

This clonotype was detected ten times or more. The chain couples TRBV20-1 to TRBJ2-3; D gene ambiguous. V lost 5 bases and J 5 bases, leaving 8 bases between the germline ends. CDR3 length: 11 residues. The germline V gene has CDR1 DFQATT and CDR2 SNEGSKA (reference sequence). The CDR3 nucleotides read TGCAGTGCTCAAGGCGGAGATACGCAGTATTTT. Translation gives CSAQGGDTQYF.

This clonotype came up many times. This chain links TRBV5-1 with TRBJ2-5; 7 nucleotides line up with TRBD2. There are 16 residues in the CDR3. The ends lost 0 bases at V and 1 base at J; junction bases unmatched: 6. Germline CDR1 is SGHRS and CDR2 is YFSETQ. In nucleotides, the CDR3 is TGCGCCAGCAGCTTGGTTCCTAGCGGTATCCAAGAGACCCAGTACTTC. Residues: CASSLVPSGIQETQYF.

This clonotype was recorded at least ten times. The chain employs TRBV14 and TRBJ2-3; 13 bases are a match to TRBD2. This CDR3 has 17 amino acids. Trimming cost V 4 bases and J 4 bases; bases outside gene matches: 8. CDR1 and CDR2 from the germline V gene are SGHDN and FVKESK. CDR3 sequence: CASSRQVLAGGSDTQYF. The CDR3 DNA follows: TGTGCCAGCAGCCGGCAGGTACTAGCGGGAGGGTCAGATACGCAGTATTTT.

Many counts were recorded for this clonotype. The chain recombines TRBV20-1 with TRBJ1-5; no firm D call. Between the trimmed V and J ends, which lost 0 bases and 5 bases, there was a span of 8 bases. There are 13 residues in the CDR3. Germline V gives CDR1 DFQATT, CDR2 SNEGSKA (reference sequence). The CDR3 DNA reads TGCAGTGCTAGAGAAAACCCAGATCAGCCCCAGCATTTT. It specifies CSARENPDQPQHF.

This clonotype is labeled medium-sized. J is TRBJ1-5 and V is TRBV6-6; TRBD1 matches 9 bases. J lost 0 bases, V lost 6 bases, and 6 bases had no gene match. The CDR3 sequence is 16 residues long. Germline CDR1 is MNHNY and CDR2 is SVGAGI (reference sequence). CDR3: CASRDDRGNSNQPQHF. The CDR3 DNA follows: TGTGCCAGCAGGGACGACAGGGGGAATAGCAATCAGCCCCAGCATTTT.

This clonotype appeared many times. The chain combines TRBV20-1 with TRBJ2-7, with 9 bases matching TRBD2. V was pared by 3 bases and J by 6 bases, with 6 bases of the junction left unmatched. The CDR3 is 13 amino acids. The germline gives CDR1 DFQATT, CDR2 SNEGSKA (reference sequence). For the CDR3, the DNA is TGCAGTGCTAGTAACCTAGCGGGACGCGAGCAGTACTTC. It translates to CSASNLAGREQYF.

This clonotype occurred many times. This chain uses TRBV20-1 with TRBJ1-5, with 12 bases lining up with TRBD1. The germline V gene has CDR1 DFQATT and CDR2 SNEGSKA (reference sequence). The CDR3 is 15 residues long. J was trimmed by 6 bases and V by 3 bases; bases with no gene match: 6. The CDR3 coding sequence is TGCAGTGCTAGTGTAGGGACAGGGGGCCCTCAGCCCCAGCATTTT. Amino acids: CSASVGTGGPQPQHF.

This clonotype came up many times. The chain recombines TRBV3-1 with TRBJ1-1, with 9 bases that match TRBD1. The V gene end was trimmed by 3 bases and the J gene end by 11 bases; junction bases not matched to a gene: 10. Germline V CDR1 and CDR2: LGHDT, YNNKEL (reference sequence). The CDR3 is made up of 14 amino acids. The CDR3 nucleotides are TGTGCCAGCAGCCATACAGGGGGCGCTTGGTATGCTTTCTTT. Protein: CASSHTGGAWYAFF.

This clonotype was detected many times. The V and J genes are TRBV20-1 and TRBJ2-2, with D maybe TRBD2 (5 bases). V lost 0 bases and J lost 5, with 13 bases in between. This CDR3 is built from 15 residues. The germline gives CDR1 DFQATT, CDR2 SNEGSKA (reference sequence). CDR3 in DNA: TGCAGTGCTAGAGATGGAGGTGCCATAACCGGGGAGCTGTTTTTT. Protein sequence: CSARDGGAITGELFF.

This sequence joins TRBV20-1 and TRBJ2-5; the match to TRBD1 covers 7 bases. The J call could be wrong; TRBJ2-7 is a better fit for the DNA end. This CDR3 contains 12 residues. The germline CDR1 and CDR2 sequences are DFQATT and SNEGSKA (reference sequence). The CDR3 spells CSGGTVSYEQYF. The CDR3, as DNA: TGCAGTGGAGGGACAGTTTCCTACGAGCAGTACTTC.

Ten or more counts support this clonotype. The J gene is TRBJ1-1, the V gene TRBV29-1, with no clear D. Germline CDR1 is SQVTM and CDR2 is ANQGSEA. The CDR3 consists of 11 residues. Trimming pared 7 bases from V and 10 bases from J, leaving 16 bases between. CDR3 region: CSAAFSYGAFF. CDR3 bases: TGCAGCGCGGCCTTTTCGTACGGAGCTTTCTTT.

The chain combines TRBV19 with TRBJ2-1; 7 nucleotides align to TRBD2. Germline values: CDR1 LNHDA, CDR2 SQIVND (reference sequence). Trimming cost V 10 bases and J 5 bases; bases outside gene matches: 17. The CDR3 spans 16 residues. CDR3 in DNA: TGTGCCACCCCACCCCCCGGACTAGTTTCGAACAATGAGCAGTTCTTC. This sequence encodes CATPPPGLVSNNEQFF.

This clonotype was seen at least ten times. The chain joins TRBV10-3 to TRBJ2-3; 11 bases line up with TRBD2. V dropped 7 bases and J dropped 3; count of bases not matched to a gene: 6. Per germline, CDR1 ENHRY and CDR2 SYGVKD. This CDR3 is 15 amino acids long. Here the CDR3 reads CAITRASGGTDTQYF. The CDR3, as DNA: TGTGCCATCACCCGGGCTAGCGGGGGGACAGATACGCAGTATTTT.

At least ten counts were recorded for this clonotype. This sequence joins TRBV12-3 or TRBV12-4 and TRBJ2-1; 10 bases fit TRBD2. Losses at the gene ends were 10 bases for V and 8 bases for J; bases not matched to a gene: 11. The CDR3 is 14 amino acids. The CDR3 coding sequence is TGTGCCAACAATCCAGCTAGCGGGAGTTATGAGCAGTTCTTC. Protein product: CANNPASGSYEQFF.